These 26 T cell receptor beta chains were sequenced from one sample in a study of T cell responses to AZD1222 COVID-19 vaccine. TCRdb keeps only in-frame clones here, not all; method: immunoSEQ multiplex PCR. This table has around 130,000 clones, approximately 93% appearing once. The material was peripheral blood, obtained on day 0 of AZD1222 vaccination. These TCRs come from an adult in good health.

Written as DNA, the CDR3 is TGTGCCAGCAGCCGACAGGGAAACGAGCAGTACTTC. Amino acids: CASSRQGNEQYF. The chain combines TRBV7-8 with TRBJ2-7; 7 bases match TRBD1. Unmatched junction bases numbered 3, after V lost 5 bases and J lost 5 bases. The germline V gene encodes CDR1 SGHVS and CDR2 FQNEAQ. The CDR3 runs 12 residues.

V is TRBV4-2 and J is TRBJ1-6, with a possible D match to TRBD1 (6 bases). Trimming cost V 0 bases and J 9 bases, with 15 bases left between them. The CDR3 is 16 amino acids. Germline-derived CDR1 and CDR2 are LGHNA and YNFKEQ. The CDR3 here is CASSQERGWGASPLHF. In nucleotides, the CDR3 is TGTGCCAGCAGCCAAGAAAGGGGGTGGGGGGCTTCACCCCTCCACTTT.

The chain joins TRBV10-3 to TRBJ1-5, with a weak D call TRBD1 (5 bases). This CDR3 is built from 14 residues. Germline V gene data show CDR1 as ENHRY and CDR2 as SYGVKD. V lost 4 bases and J lost 6, with 13 bases in between. The CDR3, as DNA: TGTGCCATCAGTGTGGATTGGGGCAGTCAGCCCCAGCATTTT. Encoded protein: CAISVDWGSQPQHF.

The rearrangement uses TRBV7-3 and TRBJ2-2, with D possibly TRBD1 on 6 matching bases. The CDR3 runs 15 residues. Germline V CDR1 and CDR2: SGHTA, FQGTGA. V shed 5 bases and J shed 0 bases, with 10 bases lying between them. This CDR3 is CASSPQGSNTGELFF. CDR3 sequence (DNA): TGTGCCAGCAGCCCCCAGGGGTCGAACACCGGGGAGCTGTTTTTT. The complete variable domain, with remaining parts taken from reference TRBV7-3 and TRBJ2-2, reads GAGVSQTPSNKVTEKGKYVELRCDPISGHTALYWYRQSLGQGPEFLIYFQGTGAADDSGLPNDRFFAVRPEGSVSTLKIQRTERGDSAVYLCASSPQGSNTGELFFGEGSRLTVL.

The chain couples TRBV10-2 to TRBJ2-7; 7 bases align to TRBD1. Germline V gene sequence: CDR1 WSHSY, CDR2 SAAADI. The CDR3 is made up of 13 amino acids. Germline trimming cut 4 bases from V and 6 bases from J; bases unmatched to any gene: 6. In DNA form, the CDR3 reads TGCGCCAGCAGTGTAGACAGGGATGCCGAGCAGTACTTC. Protein sequence: CASSVDRDAEQYF.

In this sample, this clone turned up once. The V gene is TRBV29-1, the J gene TRBJ1-5; 12 bases map to TRBD1. CDR3 length: 16 amino acids. CDR1 and CDR2 (germline): SQVTM, ANQGSEA. V was clipped by 5 bases and J by 2 bases; unmatched bases: 7. CDR3 DNA sequence: TGCAGCGTTTTGGGGACAGGGGGCGATGGCAATCAGCCCCAGCATTTT. Its protein product is CSVLGTGGDGNQPQHF.

The CDR3 sequence is CASSLGTTSGRYEQYF. Written as DNA, the CDR3 is TGTGCCAGCAGCTTGGGGACGACTAGCGGGAGGTACGAGCAGTACTTC. The V and J genes are TRBV5-4 and TRBJ2-7, with 13 bases aligning to TRBD2. CDR1 and CDR2 from the germline V gene are SGHNT and YYREEE (reference sequence). J gave up 4 bases and V 0 bases, and 4 bases lay outside the gene matches. This CDR3 contains 16 residues.

There are a few counts of this clone. J is TRBJ1-2 and V is TRBV29-1; no clear D gene. The CDR3 sequence is 14 residues long. CDR1 and CDR2 from the germline V gene are SQVTM and ANQGSEA. The V end lost 4 bases, the J end lost 0 bases, and 12 bases lay between the germline ends. CDR3 bases: TGCAGCGTTGTCTCTGTCGGGACTAACTATGGCTACACCTTC. This gives the protein CSVVSVGTNYGYTF. Supplemented by reference TRBV29-1 and TRBJ1-2, the full variable domain reads SAVISQKPSRDICQRGTSLTIQCQVDSQVTMMFWYRQQPGQSLTLIATANQGSEATYESGFVIDKFPISRPNLTFSTLTVSNMSPEDSSIYLCSVVSVGTNYGYTFGSGTRLTVV.

The chain carries TRBV6-5 and TRBJ1-2, with D possibly matching TRBD1 (5 bases). V lost 8 bases to trimming and J lost 2 bases, with 12 bases between them. Germline lookup yields CDR1 MNHEY and CDR2 SVGAGI. The CDR3 runs to 13 residues. The CDR3: CASRGRANYGYTF. The CDR3 DNA follows: TGTGCCAGCCGGGGACGGGCAAACTATGGCTACACCTTC.

This clone has a handful of counts. The chain joins TRBV5-1 to TRBJ2-5; the D gene could be TRBD1 or TRBD2 (7 bases each). Germline loops: CDR1 SGHRS, CDR2 YFSETQ. V lost 5 bases and J lost 5, with 16 bases in between. CDR3 length: 14 amino acids. CDR3: CASSSTGRDETQYF. The CDR3 DNA reads TGCGCCAGCAGTTCGACAGGGAGGGACGAGACCCAGTACTTC. The full variable domain, its missing parts supplied by reference TRBV5-1 and TRBJ2-5, is KAGVTQTPRYLIKTRGQQVTLSCSPISGHRSVSWYQQTPGQGLQFLFEYFSETQRNKGNFPGRFSGRQFSNSRSEMNVSTLELGDSALYLCASSSTGRDETQYFGPGTRLLVL.

The V gene is TRBV27, the J gene TRBJ1-6, with D perhaps matching TRBD1 (6 bases). Trimming took 2 bases from V and 0 from J, leaving 14 bases between them. CDR3 length: 18 amino acids. From germline, CDR1 is MNHEY and CDR2 SMNVEV (reference sequence). CDR3 protein: CASSLAGALSSYNSPLHF. The CDR3 nucleotides read TGTGCCAGCAGTTTAGCAGGGGCGCTGAGCTCCTATAATTCACCCCTCCACTTT.

This clone was found once. The DNA for the CDR3 is TGCGCCAGCAGCGCTGGACAGGGGAACGTATACGAGCAGTACTTC. This encodes CASSAGQGNVYEQYF. The chain has TRBV5-1 and TRBJ2-7; 9 nucleotides match TRBD1. This CDR3 is 15 amino acids long. Germline V lookup: CDR1 SGHRS, CDR2 YFSETQ. The J segment lost 4 bases and the V segment lost 4 bases, leaving 9 bases of the junction unmatched.

Regarding this clone: This specimen includes other DNA sequences encoding the same CDR3. The chain combines TRBV10-3 with TRBJ2-1, with D maybe TRBD1 (6 bases). The V gene lost 2 bases and the J gene lost 0 bases, with 8 bases spanning the gap. The germline gives CDR1 ENHRY, CDR2 SYGVKD. This CDR3 region has 15 residues. The CDR3, as DNA: TGTGCCATCAGTGAGACAGGGAGCTCCTACAATGAGCAGTTCTTC. This gives the protein CAISETGSSYNEQFF.

This chain joins TRBV28 and TRBJ1-1, with D unresolved. The germline V gene has CDR1 MDHEN and CDR2 SYDVKM. The CDR3 totals 16 residues. The germline V and J ends were trimmed by 4 bases and 0 bases, with 15 bases remaining between them. The CDR3 DNA reads TGTGCCAGCAGTTCAACCAGAGATTCCATGAACACTGAAGCTTTCTTT. It is translated as CASSSTRDSMNTEAFF.

The chain combines TRBV7-9 with TRBJ2-2; D is uncertain. Per germline, CDR1 SEHNR and CDR2 FQNEAQ (reference sequence). This CDR3 has 13 residues. V was shortened by 4 bases and J by 8 bases, with 11 bases between the two germline ends. The CDR3 nucleotides read TGTGCCAGCAGCTCACCTGGAAGGGGGGAGCTGTTTTTT. It codes for CASSSPGRGELFF.

This rearrangement joins TRBV18 to TRBJ1-1; 7 nucleotides agree with TRBD1. CDR1 and CDR2 (germline): KGHSH, LQKENI. This CDR3 has 14 amino acids. The junction had 6 bases not matched to a gene; V was cut back by 2 bases and J by 6 bases. The CDR3 region has the DNA TGTGCCAGCTCACCAAGACAGGGTGACTCTGAAGCTTTCTTT. It yields the protein CASSPRQGDSEAFF.

The gene calls are TRBV19 and TRBJ2-7; D is undetermined. Per germline, CDR1 LNHDA and CDR2 SQIVND (reference sequence). V lost 5 bases, J lost 5 bases, and 10 bases lay in between. This CDR3 has 12 residues. The CDR3 region is CASSAGPNEQYF. The DNA of the CDR3 is TGTGCCAGTAGTGCCGGGCCCAACGAGCAGTACTTC. The variable domain in full, completed from reference TRBV19 and TRBJ2-7, reads DGGITQSPKYLFRKEGQNVTLSCEQNLNHDAMYWYRQDPGQGLRLIYYSQIVNDFQKGDIAEGYSVSREKKESFPLTVTSAQKNPTAFYLCASSAGPNEQYFGPGTRLTVT.

The rearrangement links TRBV28 to TRBJ1-6, with a weak D call TRBD1 (6 bases). CDR3 length: 17 amino acids. CDR1 and CDR2 (germline): MDHEN, SYDVKM. Trimming cost V 3 bases and J 5 bases, with 17 bases left between them. The CDR3 is CASSFRFAQGHNSPLHF. Here the CDR3 DNA reads TGTGCCAGCAGTTTTCGGTTCGCACAGGGCCATAATTCACCCCTCCACTTT.

J is TRBJ1-6 and V is TRBV13, with 7 bases lining up with TRBD1. CDR1 and CDR2 (germline): PRHDT, FYEKMQ (reference sequence). Germline trimming cut 1 base from V and 7 bases from J; bases unmatched to any gene: 1. The CDR3 is 14 amino acids. CDR3: CASSLDRGNSPLHF. CDR3 coding DNA: TGTGCCAGCAGCTTAGACAGGGGCAATTCACCCCTCCACTTT.

Of note for this clone: The same CDR3 is also encoded by other DNA sequences in this sample. This sequence joins TRBV9 and TRBJ1-2; D is possibly TRBD1 (5 bases). The germline CDR1 and CDR2 sequences are SGDLS and YYNGEE. The CDR3 extends over 13 amino acids. Trimming left V 0 bases short and J 5 bases short, with 8 bases between. CDR3 region: CASSVGGLYGYTF. The CDR3 DNA reads as TGTGCCAGCAGCGTAGGGGGACTTTATGGCTACACCTTC.

J is TRBJ2-1 and V is TRBV7-6; D ambiguous. This CDR3 region has 13 residues. Trimming took 4 bases from V and 0 from J, leaving 4 bases between them. Germline loops: CDR1 SGHVS, CDR2 FNYEAQ. The CDR3 protein is CASSSSSYNEQFF. In DNA form, the CDR3 reads TGTGCCAGCAGCTCTAGCTCCTACAATGAGCAGTTCTTC.

V usage is TRBV7-3 and J usage is TRBJ2-1; 8 nucleotides agree with TRBD2. Trimming at V came to 5 bases and at J to 8 bases, leaving 11 bases not matched to a gene. Germline values: CDR1 SGHTA, CDR2 FQGTGA. The CDR3 spans 15 residues. The CDR3 DNA is TGTGCCAGCAGCGACACCGGGACTAGTTTAGATGAGCAGTTCTTC. It codes for CASSDTGTSLDEQFF.

The V and J genes are TRBV28 and TRBJ2-4; D may be TRBD1 or TRBD2 (5 bases each). CDR1 MDHEN and CDR2 SYDVKM come from the germline V gene. The CDR3 contains 15 residues. Trimming removed 2 bases from V and 2 bases from J, with 10 bases in between. In DNA, the CDR3 is TGTGCCAGCAGTTTAGGGACCACCACCAAAAACATTCAGTACTTC. Amino acids: CASSLGTTTKNIQYF.

The chain carries TRBV28 and TRBJ1-2; 8 bases match TRBD1. CDR1 MDHEN and CDR2 SYDVKM come from the germline V gene. The J segment lost 7 bases and the V segment lost 2 bases, leaving 6 bases of the junction unmatched. CDR3 length: 14 amino acids. In DNA form, the CDR3 reads TGTGCCAGCAGTTTAGGGGCGACAGGGGCTGGCTACACCTTC. It specifies CASSLGATGAGYTF.

V and J are TRBV28 and TRBJ1-1; D ambiguous. Germline V gene sequence: CDR1 MDHEN, CDR2 SYDVKM. This CDR3 has 12 residues. Between the trimmed V and J ends, which lost 7 bases and 1 base, there was a span of 7 bases. The CDR3 reads CASNHKNTEAFF. DNA for the CDR3: TGTGCCAGCAACCACAAGAACACTGAAGCTTTCTTT. Looking up the rest from reference TRBV28 and TRBJ1-1 gives the full variable domain: DVKVTQSSRYLVKRTGEKVFLECVQDMDHENMFWYRQDPGLGLRLIYFSYDVKMKEKGDIPEGYSVSREKKERFSLILESASTNQTSMYLCASNHKNTEAFFGQGTRLTVV.

This clone has just one count. CDR3: CASSLDMPRNTGELFF. Written as DNA, the CDR3 is TGTGCCAGCAGCTTAGACATGCCCAGGAACACCGGGGAGCTGTTTTTT. This chain links TRBV7-9 with TRBJ2-2, with D uncertain. V gave up 1 base and J gave up 1 base, with 10 bases separating them. The CDR3 covers 16 residues. The V gene's germline CDR1 is SEHNR and CDR2 FQNEAQ (reference sequence).